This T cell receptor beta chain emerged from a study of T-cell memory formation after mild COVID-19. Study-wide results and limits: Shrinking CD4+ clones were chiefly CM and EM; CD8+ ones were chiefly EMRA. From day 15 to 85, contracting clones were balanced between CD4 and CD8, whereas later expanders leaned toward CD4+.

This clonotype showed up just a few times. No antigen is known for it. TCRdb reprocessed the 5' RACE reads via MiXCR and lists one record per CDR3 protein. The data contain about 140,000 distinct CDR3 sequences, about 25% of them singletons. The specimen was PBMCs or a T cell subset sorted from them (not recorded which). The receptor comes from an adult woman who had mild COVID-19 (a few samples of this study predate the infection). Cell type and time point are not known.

The CDR3 DNA reads as TGTGCCACCAGCAGACCGGGACTAGCGGGCACAGATACGCAGTATTTT. The encoded protein is CATSRPGLAGTDTQYF. V and J are TRBV15 and TRBJ2-3; 11 bases agree with TRBD2. V lost 2 bases, J lost 1 base, and 2 bases stayed unmatched. The CDR3 has 16 residues. The germline CDR1 and CDR2 sequences are LNHNV and YYDKDF (reference sequence).